These T cell receptor beta chains were read from a single sample in a study of chemoradiotherapy in HPV16-positive cancers. Assay: immunoSEQ multiplex PCR; the TCRdb copy retains only in-frame clones and omits some. Among around 6,200 clones listed, approximately 84% were seen once. The sample here was tumor tissue, taken from a patient who underwent chemoradiotherapy. The receptors stem from a human donor with HPV-associated anogenital cancer. CDR3s include the opening cysteine and the closing phenylalanine or tryptophan. A D gene is named only where the DNA matches it firmly. A row's size may be missing; if present it is once, few, many or a size class.

>few|TRBD1|TRBV5-4|TRBJ2-7
CASSLDAGGYEQYF
TGTGCCAGCAGCTTGGACGCAGGGGGCTACGAGCAGTACTTC
>.|.|TRBV2|TRBJ1-1
CASSGVRAGEAFF
TGTGCCAGCAGTGGGGTAAGGGCAGGGGAGGCTTTCTTT
>once|TRBD2|TRBV4-1|TRBJ2-3
CASSQGRLSSGLTDTQYF
TGCGCCAGCAGCCAAGGACGATTGTCTAGCGGGCTCACAGATACGCAGTATTTT
>.|.|TRBV6-6|TRBJ2-2
CASSYPGGAGELFF
TGTGCCAGCAGTTATCCCGGAGGGGCCGGGGAGCTGTTTTTT
>hyperexpanded|.|TRBV5-4|TRBJ1-6
CASSLAVGTSSPLHF
TGTGCCAGCAGCTTGGCTGTAGGTACCAGTTCACCCCTCCACTTT
>.|.|TRBV6-6|TRBJ1-2
CASSPSGSDGYTF
TGTGCCAGCTCTCCTTCAGGGAGCGATGGCTACACCTTC
>.|TRBD2|TRBV5-4|TRBJ2-3
CASSLVGSGYSQDTQYF
TGTGCCAGCAGCTTGGTTGGTAGCGGGTACTCCCAAGATACGCAGTATTTT
>.|.|TRBV7-8|TRBJ2-7
CASDYPTGYEQYF
TGTGCCAGCGATTATCCCACGGGCTACGAGCAGTACTTC
>.|TRBD2|TRBV25-1|TRBJ2-7
CASSEPLLAEFYEQYF
TGTGCCAGCAGTGAGCCCTTACTAGCGGAGTTCTACGAGCAGTACTTC
>.|TRBD1|TRBV2|TRBJ1-2
CASTRDRGYYGYTF
TGTGCCAGCACCCGGGACAGGGGGTATTATGGCTACACCTTC
>.|.|TRBV11-2|TRBJ2-7
CASSLLTEQYF
TGTGCCAGCAGCTTATTGACCGAGCAGTACTTC
>.|.|TRBV6-4|TRBJ2-3
CASSDRGNADTQYF
TGTGCCAGCAGTGACAGGGGGAACGCAGATACGCAGTATTTT
>once|.|TRBV5-1|TRBJ2-7
CASSLEGTAGSYEQYF
TGCGCCAGCAGCTTGGAGGGTACGGCAGGGTCCTACGAGCAGTACTTC
>once|TRBD2|TRBV28|TRBJ2-7
CASSLTGTSGYEQYF
TGTGCCAGCAGTCTAACCGGGACTAGCGGCTACGAGCAGTACTTC
>.|TRBD1|TRBV5-1|TRBJ1-1
CASSPGTVNTEAFF
TGCGCCAGCAGCCCCGGGACAGTTAACACTGAAGCTTTCTTT
>.|.|TRBV5-5|TRBJ1-1
CASSGHWPRGPNTEAFF
TGTGCCAGCAGCGGGCATTGGCCCAGGGGACCAAACACTGAAGCTTTCTTT
>.|.|TRBV9|TRBJ1-1
CASTNPKGEAFF
TGTGCCAGCACCAATCCGAAAGGCGAAGCTTTCTTT
>.|TRBD1|TRBV4-3|TRBJ1-5
CASSQGQGSNQPQHF
TGCGCCAGCAGCCAAGGACAGGGGAGCAATCAGCCCCAGCATTTT
>.|.|TRBV7-2|TRBJ2-3
CASSFWLEADTQYF
TGTGCCAGCAGCTTTTGGCTAGAGGCAGATACGCAGTATTTT
>.|.|TRBV15|TRBJ2-2
CATSRDLGHGGELFF
TGTGCCACCAGCAGAGATCTAGGGCACGGCGGGGAGCTGTTTTTT
>.|TRBD2|TRBV18|TRBJ2-3
CASSPLKAGISTDTQYF
TGTGCCAGCTCCCCGCTGAAAGCGGGGATTAGCACAGATACGCAGTATTTT
>once|TRBD1|TRBV7-2|TRBJ1-4
CASSKQQGPTNEKLFF
TGTGCCAGCAGCAAACAACAGGGGCCAACTAATGAAAAACTGTTTTTT
>.|.|TRBV10-1|TRBJ2-1
CASSDGAAGYNEQFF
TGCGCCAGCAGTGATGGAGCGGCGGGGTACAATGAGCAGTTCTTC
>.|TRBD2|TRBV5-1|TRBJ2-1
CASNLGEGPYNEQFF
TGCGCCAGCAACCTAGGGGAGGGCCCTTACAATGAGCAGTTCTTC
>.|.|TRBV13|TRBJ2-7
CASSFFTGSSYEQYF
TGTGCCAGCAGCTTCTTCACGGGTTCCTCCTACGAGCAGTACTTC
>.|TRBD1|TRBV13|TRBJ1-5
CASSLCPGQSCDDNQPQHF
TGTGCCAGCAGCTTATGTCCGGGACAGTCGTGCGATGACAATCAGCCCCAGCATTTT
>once|TRBD1|TRBV29-1|TRBJ2-7
CSANRGSSGEQYF
TGCAGCGCTAACAGGGGGAGCTCGGGCGAGCAGTACTTC
>once|.|TRBV11-2|TRBJ1-1
CASSPLRLPNTEAFF
TGTGCCAGCAGCCCGTTACGTCTACCGAACACTGAAGCTTTCTTT
>.|.|TRBV19|TRBJ2-1
CASSLDWGSYNEQFF
TGTGCCAGTAGTCTTGACTGGGGCTCCTACAATGAGCAGTTCTTC
>.|.|TRBV10-2|TRBJ2-6
CATRGSFLSGANVLTF
TGCGCCACCCGGGGGAGTTTCCTCTCTGGGGCCAACGTCCTGACTTTC
>.|.|TRBV7-6|TRBJ2-1
CASSSDLYNEQFF
TGTGCCAGCAGCTCGGACTTATACAATGAGCAGTTCTTC
>.|.|TRBV30|TRBJ1-1
CAFLSGRAPNTEAFF
TGTGCCTTCCTGTCGGGCAGGGCTCCGAACACTGAAGCTTTCTTT
>large|TRBD1|TRBV19|TRBJ1-2
CASSIPDRGGGYTF
TGTGCCAGTAGTATCCCGGACAGGGGGGGTGGCTACACCTTC
>.|TRBD2|TRBV5-4|TRBJ2-1
CASSSGQTSGGVHEQFF
TGTGCCAGCAGCTCTGGTCAGACTAGCGGGGGGGTCCATGAGCAGTTCTTC
>.|.|TRBV27|TRBJ2-7
CASRSYRDAYYEQYF
TGTGCCAGCAGGTCGTACCGGGACGCCTACTACGAGCAGTACTTC
>once|TRBD1|TRBV7-2|TRBJ1-1
CASSFGQGSFGAFF
TGTGCCAGCAGCTTCGGACAGGGAAGTTTTGGAGCTTTCTTT
>.|.|TRBV7-8|TRBJ1-4
CASTFSSPNEKLFF
TGTGCCAGCACCTTTTCCTCTCCTAATGAAAAACTGTTTTTT
>.|TRBD2|TRBV11-2|TRBJ2-5
CASSLSTAGGQETQYF
TGTGCCAGCAGCTTGTCCACAGCGGGGGGGCAAGAGACCCAGTACTTC
>.|TRBD2|TRBV4-1|TRBJ2-3
CASSQDGSGGLTDTQYF
TGCGCCAGCAGCCAAGATGGTAGCGGGGGGCTAACAGATACGCAGTATTTT
>.|TRBD1|TRBV6-6|TRBJ2-1
CASSYLQGRHNEQFF
TGTGCCAGCAGTTATTTACAGGGGCGCCACAATGAGCAGTTCTTC
>few|.|TRBV28|TRBJ1-2
CASSLVLANYGYTF
TGTGCCAGCAGTTTAGTTTTAGCTAACTATGGCTACACCTTC
>.|TRBD1|TRBV9|TRBJ1-5
CASSVTGGSSPQHF
TGTGCCAGCAGCGTCACAGGGGGCTCTAGCCCCCAGCATTTT
>.|.|TRBV29-1|TRBJ2-2
CSVEKGVNTGELFF
TGCAGCGTTGAAAAAGGGGTGAACACCGGGGAGCTGTTTTTT
>.|.|TRBV11-2|TRBJ2-7
CASSIGFGEQYF
TGTGCCAGCAGCATAGGGTTCGGAGAGCAGTACTTC
>few|TRBD1|TRBV19|TRBJ1-5
CASSVGQGENQPQHF
TGTGCCAGTAGTGTAGGACAGGGAGAGAATCAGCCCCAGCATTTT
>.|TRBD1|TRBV19|TRBJ2-7
CASGTGGFVEQYF
TGTGCCAGTGGAACAGGGGGCTTCGTCGAGCAGTACTTC
>.|.|TRBV5-1|TRBJ2-1
CASSLVPAGSYNEQFF
TGCGCCAGCAGCTTGGTGCCAGCGGGCTCCTACAATGAGCAGTTCTTC
>.|TRBD1|TRBV29-1|TRBJ1-1
CSVEERGRQGAGTEAFF
TGCAGCGTTGAAGAAAGGGGTAGACAGGGGGCAGGCACTGAAGCTTTCTTT
>few|.|TRBV6-5|TRBJ2-3
CASSYSSSTDTQYF
TGTGCCAGCAGTTACTCGTCCAGCACAGATACGCAGTATTTT
>.|TRBD1|TRBV28|TRBJ2-5
CASNTNRGWETQYF
TGTGCCAGCAACACGAACAGGGGTTGGGAGACCCAGTACTTC
>.|.|TRBV15|TRBJ1-2
CATSPRALGGYTF
TGTGCCACCAGCCCGCGGGCCTTAGGGGGCTACACCTTC
>.|.|TRBV30|TRBJ2-3
CAWSVLGGSTDTQYF
TGTGCCTGGAGTGTACTGGGTGGAAGCACAGATACGCAGTATTTT
>.|.|TRBV21-1|TRBJ2-5
CASRDPLRGETQYF
TGTGCCAGCAGAGACCCCTTAAGGGGAGAGACCCAGTACTTC
>.|.|TRBV25-1|TRBJ1-4
CASGDRILNEKLFF
TGTGCCAGCGGAGACAGGATTTTGAATGAAAAACTGTTTTTT
>.|.|TRBV11-3|TRBJ2-7
CASSQRFLYEQYF
TGTGCCAGCAGCCAGCGGTTCCTCTACGAGCAGTACTTC
>.|TRBD2|TRBV5-1|TRBJ2-5
CASSVRLAGAKTQYF
TGCGCCAGCAGCGTGCGACTAGCGGGGGCCAAGACCCAGTACTTC
>.|.|TRBV11-2|TRBJ2-7
CASSVRGSHSSPSYEQYF
TGTGCCAGCAGTGTGAGGGGGAGCCACTCCTCTCCTTCCTACGAGCAGTACTTC
>few|TRBD1|TRBV18|TRBJ1-2
CASSTRQGDGYTF
TGTGCCAGCTCAACCAGACAGGGAGATGGCTACACCTTC
>once|.|TRBV4-3|TRBJ2-1
CASSQERVHEQFF
TGCGCCAGCAGCCAAGAAAGGGTACATGAGCAGTTCTTC
>.|.|TRBV9|TRBJ2-1
CASSPRGGSANEQFF
TGTGCCAGCAGCCCTCGAGGGGGGAGCGCCAATGAGCAGTTCTTC